These 21 T cell receptor beta chains were all obtained from the same sample, sequenced in a study of control samples from healthy donors and cancer patients. Assay used: immunoSEQ multiplex PCR; TCRdb lists only in-frame clones, some missing. The sample lists about 150,000 clones; about nine tenths were seen once. The sample consisted of blood. The receptors were gathered from a woman between 35 and 50 years old in good health.

The chain recombines TRBV25-1 with TRBJ1-1; D is unresolved. Per the germline V gene, CDR1 is MGHDK and CDR2 is SYGVNS. V was cut by 0 bases and J by 2 bases, with 13 bases left in between. There are 16 residues in the CDR3. The DNA of the CDR3 is TGTGCCAGCAGTGAATACGACCCCACGGTTAACACTGAAGCTTTCTTT. Its protein is CASSEYDPTVNTEAFF.

The rearrangement joins TRBV11-2 to TRBJ2-7; 7 bases fit TRBD1. Looked up from germline, CDR1 is SGHAT and CDR2 is FQNNGV. The CDR3 has 14 amino acids. Trimming took 6 bases from V and 2 from J; bases not matched to a gene: 7. The chain's CDR3 is CASRYKGAPYEQYF. The CDR3 bases are TGTGCCAGCAGGTATAAGGGGGCGCCCTACGAGCAGTACTTC.

The count of this clone is one. The rearrangement joins TRBV18 to TRBJ1-1, with 8 bases matching TRBD1. CDR3 length equals 14 residues. Germline V lookup: CDR1 KGHSH, CDR2 LQKENI. V lost 3 bases, J lost 9 bases, and 9 bases stayed unmatched. The CDR3 bases are TGTGCCAGCTCACCTGCAGGGGGCCCTGGACAAGCTTTCTTT. It yields the protein CASSPAGGPGQAFF.

This clone was observed once. V is TRBV6-5 and J is TRBJ1-2, with unresolved D. V was shortened by 4 bases and J by 5 bases, with 14 bases between the two germline ends. This CDR3 spans 14 amino acids. Germline V gene data show CDR1 as MNHEY and CDR2 as SVGAGI. The CDR3 here is CASSLTSSPYGYTF. The CDR3 DNA is TGTGCCAGCAGTTTGACGAGCAGCCCGTATGGCTACACCTTC.

This clone was detected once. V and J are TRBV3-1 (or the pseudogene TRBV3-2) and TRBJ2-7; unclear D gene. The CDR3 contains 16 residues. V lost 4 bases, J lost 2 bases, and 18 bases lay in between. In germline, CDR1 is LGHDT, CDR2 YNNKEL (reference sequence). CDR3 loop: CASSPRTTGEAYEQYF. In nucleotides, the CDR3 is TGTGCCAGCAGCCCACGTACAACGGGTGAGGCCTACGAGCAGTACTTC.

This clone was recorded once. The chain employs TRBV15 and TRBJ1-4; 7 bases match TRBD1. Unmatched junction bases numbered 1, after V lost 4 bases and J lost 2 bases. Looked up from germline, CDR1 is LNHNV and CDR2 is YYDKDF (reference sequence). The CDR3 is 14 residues long. The CDR3 protein is CATSMTGTNEKLFF. The DNA of the CDR3 is TGTGCCACCAGCATGACAGGGACTAATGAAAAACTGTTTTTT.

The chain couples TRBV18 to TRBJ2-2; 7 nucleotides line up with TRBD1. V was pared by 6 bases and J by 3 bases, with 7 bases of the junction left unmatched. Germline V lookup: CDR1 KGHSH, CDR2 LQKENI. The CDR3 sequence is 15 residues long. The chain's CDR3 is CASSPRQGDTGELFF. The CDR3 bases are TGTGCCAGCTCCCCCCGACAGGGCGACACCGGGGAGCTGTTTTTT.

The sample holds one count of this clone. V usage is TRBV2 and J usage is TRBJ1-6; D is possibly TRBD1 (5 bases). V shed 8 bases and J shed 5 bases, with 13 bases lying between them. The CDR3 contains 14 residues. CDR1 is SNHLY, CDR2 FYNNEI, per germline. The CDR3 protein is CASWGPSNNSPLHF. The CDR3 DNA sequence: TGTGCCAGCTGGGGCCCTTCGAATAATTCACCCCTCCACTTT.

The chain carries TRBV3-1 (or the pseudogene TRBV3-2) and TRBJ2-2; TRBD1 aligns across 7 bases. CDR3 size: 13 residues. The V gene end was trimmed by 3 bases and the J gene end by 6 bases; junction bases not matched to a gene: 1. CDR1 and CDR2 from the germline V gene are LGHDT and YNNKEL (reference sequence). The CDR3 spells CASSQTGSGELFF. For the CDR3, the DNA is TGTGCCAGCAGCCAGACAGGGTCCGGGGAGCTGTTTTTT.

Notes on this clone: Other DNA sequences in the sample encode the same CDR3. The rearrangement links TRBV5-1 to TRBJ1-2; 7 nucleotides line up with TRBD1. The germline V gene has CDR1 SGHRS and CDR2 YFSETQ. The CDR3 is 14 residues long. V shed 4 bases and J 2 bases; nucleotides not matched to a gene: 5. The CDR3 DNA is TGCGCCAGCAGCCCAGGGACAGCGAACTATGGCTACACCTTC. This translates into CASSPGTANYGYTF.

V and J are TRBV5-1 and TRBJ2-7; D assignment may be TRBD1 or TRBD2 (5 bases each). The V end was cut by 0 bases, the J end by 4 bases, with 8 bases between. CDR1 SGHRS and CDR2 YFSETQ come from the germline V gene. The CDR3 is 13 amino acids. The CDR3 loop reads CASSLAEGYEQYF. The CDR3, as DNA: TGCGCCAGCAGCTTGGCCGAGGGGTACGAGCAGTACTTC.

This clone was counted a single time. The chain links TRBV6-5 to TRBJ2-2; unclear D gene. This CDR3 has 16 amino acids. With 0 bases removed from V and 1 base from J, the gap between germline ends came to 9 bases. Germline loops: CDR1 MNHEY, CDR2 SVGAGI. The CDR3 DNA reads as TGTGCCAGCAGTTACTCGACGGGCGGGAACACCGGGGAGCTGTTTTTT. It codes for CASSYSTGGNTGELFF.

CDR3 in DNA: TGCGCCAGCAGCTACGACCCACAGGGTTATGAGCAGTTCTTC. It yields the protein CASSYDPQGYEQFF. This chain connects TRBV5-1 to TRBJ2-1, with D perhaps matching TRBD1 (6 bases). CDR3 length: 14 residues. V was pared by 3 bases and J by 8 bases, with 15 bases between. The germline gives CDR1 SGHRS, CDR2 YFSETQ.

The genes are TRBV18 and TRBJ1-2; 9 bases line up with TRBD1. Trimming removed 4 bases from V and 4 bases from J; junction bases left unmatched: 10. The germline V gene encodes CDR1 KGHSH and CDR2 LQKENI. The CDR3 is made up of 16 amino acids. CDR3 amino acids: CASSLVRDRDPYGYTF. CDR3 nucleotide sequence: TGTGCCAGCTCACTGGTCCGGGACAGGGATCCCTATGGCTACACCTTC.

This sequence joins TRBV4-1 and TRBJ1-1; D possibly corresponds to TRBD1 (6 bases). V was cut by 4 bases and J by 1 base, with 13 bases left in between. Germline V CDR1 and CDR2: MGHRA, YSYEKL. This CDR3 has 15 amino acids. CDR3 loop: CASSRATGSNTEAFF. In DNA, the CDR3 is TGCGCCAGCAGCCGAGCGACAGGATCGAACACTGAAGCTTTCTTT.

This clone has a single count. This chain joins TRBV20-1 and TRBJ1-5; weak D call: TRBD1 (5 bases). Looked up from germline, CDR1 is DFQATT and CDR2 is SNEGSKA (reference sequence). The ends were cut back, 3 bases at V and 4 bases at J, with 10 bases in the middle. This CDR3 has 13 amino acids. CDR3 loop: CSASVGGNQPQHF. Written as DNA, the CDR3 is TGCAGTGCTAGTGTGGGGGGGAATCAGCCCCAGCATTTT.

This clone appeared a single time. The V and J genes are TRBV5-4 and TRBJ2-7; 8 bases match TRBD1. J gave up 5 bases and V 3 bases, and 10 bases lay outside the gene matches. The CDR3 has 15 residues. Germline V gene data show CDR1 as SGHNT and CDR2 as YYREEE (reference sequence). Here the CDR3 reads CASSSPQGARDEQYF. The DNA for the CDR3 is TGTGCCAGCAGCTCTCCCCAGGGGGCGCGCGACGAGCAGTACTTC.

The rearrangement links TRBV27 to TRBJ1-2; a possible D gene is TRBD1 (6 bases). Trimming stripped 2 bases from V and 6 bases from J, with 10 bases between. CDR1 and CDR2 (germline): MNHEY, SMNVEV (reference sequence). The CDR3 is made up of 13 amino acids. The CDR3 region is CASSLIGGHGYTF. The CDR3, as DNA: TGTGCCAGCAGTTTAATCGGGGGCCATGGCTACACCTTC.

The CDR3 region has the DNA TGTGCCAGCAGCCCTATCCCGGACAGAAACAATGAGCAGTTCTTC. This encodes CASSPIPDRNNEQFF. The V call is TRBV5-5, the J call TRBJ2-1; tentatively, D is TRBD1 (6 bases). The CDR3 length is 15 residues. Germline-derived CDR1 and CDR2 are SGHKS and YYEKEE (reference sequence). V lost 4 bases to trimming and J lost 5 bases, with 16 bases between them.

This chain connects TRBV6-4 to TRBJ1-1, with D possibly matching TRBD1 (5 bases). V gave up 6 bases and J gave up 4 bases, with 12 bases separating them. Germline CDR1 MRHNA, CDR2 SNTAGT. CDR3 size: 13 residues. The CDR3 is CASRWAQGTEAFF. The CDR3, as DNA: TGTGCCAGCAGGTGGGCGCAGGGCACTGAAGCTTTCTTT.

This chain joins TRBV2 and TRBJ1-3, with 7 bases matching TRBD1. The CDR3 covers 15 residues. Germline V CDR1 and CDR2: SNHLY, FYNNEI. V dropped 3 bases and J dropped 8; count of bases not matched to a gene: 10. The CDR3 sequence: CASSDGGGEVDTIYF. In nucleotides, the CDR3 is TGTGCCAGCAGTGATGGAGGGGGCGAGGTAGACACCATATATTTT.